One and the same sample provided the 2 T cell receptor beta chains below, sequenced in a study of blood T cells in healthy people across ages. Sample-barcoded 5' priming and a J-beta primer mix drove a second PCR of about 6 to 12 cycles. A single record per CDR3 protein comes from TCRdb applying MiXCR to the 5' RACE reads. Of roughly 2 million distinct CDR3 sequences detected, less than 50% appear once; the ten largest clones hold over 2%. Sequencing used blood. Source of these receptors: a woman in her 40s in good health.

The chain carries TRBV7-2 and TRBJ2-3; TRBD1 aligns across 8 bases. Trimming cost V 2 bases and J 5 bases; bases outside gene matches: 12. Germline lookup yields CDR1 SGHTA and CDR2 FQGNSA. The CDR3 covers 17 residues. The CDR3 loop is CASSLSGTGSFVDTQYF. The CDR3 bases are TGTGCCAGCAGCTTATCGGGGACAGGATCTTTCGTAGATACGCAGTATTTT.

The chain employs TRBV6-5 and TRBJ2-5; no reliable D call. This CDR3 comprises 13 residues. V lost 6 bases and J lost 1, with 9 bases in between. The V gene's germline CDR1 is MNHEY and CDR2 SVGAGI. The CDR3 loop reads CASRASPQETQYF. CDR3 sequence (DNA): TGTGCCAGCAGAGCCAGCCCCCAAGAGACCCAGTACTTC.